This T cell receptor beta chain was observed in a study of T cell responses to AZD1222 COVID-19 vaccine. Whole-study results and caveats: In the spike-specific TCR repertoire, nearly half reportedly target unmutated variant regions. Donors skewed white British and female; clonal diversity was possibly underestimated.

TCRdb's table, derived via immunoSEQ multiplex PCR, lists solely in-frame clones and lacks some. The sample holds about 130,000 clones; over 75% are singletons and the top ten take roughly 5.2%. Remarks on this clone: Antigen unknown.

Trimming at V came to 3 bases and at J to 5 bases, leaving 12 bases not matched to a gene. Germline V CDR1 and CDR2: MNHEY, SMNVEV (reference sequence). The CDR3 spans 17 residues. V gene TRBV27 combines with J gene TRBJ1-5, with TRBD1 matching 8 bases. The clonotype comes from an adult who received the AZD1222 COVID-19 vaccine. Material: peripheral blood, obtained 28 days after the second AZD1222 dose. The CDR3 region is CASSFSPGQGDHQPQHF. The CDR3 DNA reads as TGTGCCAGCAGTTTCTCTCCCGGACAGGGCGACCATCAGCCCCAGCATTTT.